The 16 T cell receptor beta chains below all came from one sample that was sequenced in a study of control samples from healthy donors and cancer patients. Method: immunoSEQ multiplex PCR; TCRdb's copy keeps in-frame clones and lacks some. The table shows about 120,000 clones, with about 92% occurring only once. The sample comprised blood. The source of these receptors is a woman aged 50 to 60 in good health.

V and J are TRBV5-1 and TRBJ1-4, with D unresolved. Trimming took off 6 bases at V and 8 bases at J, with 17 bases between the two ends. This CDR3 spans 14 amino acids. The V gene's germline CDR1 is SGHRS and CDR2 YFSETQ. CDR3 region: CASTLGREGEKLFF. In DNA, the CDR3 is TGCGCCAGCACCCTCGGGAGGGAGGGAGAAAAACTGTTTTTT.

The rearrangement links TRBV21-1 to TRBJ2-3; the D call in the table, TRBD2, was not verified against the DNA. TRBV21-1 is described as a pseudogene. The CDR3 sequence is 16 residues long. As DNA, the CDR3 is TGTGCCAGCGGGACTAGCGGGAGAGGGGGCACAGATACGCAGTATTTT. Its translation is CASGTSGRGGTDTQYF.

This chain uses TRBV30 with TRBJ2-5; D is perhaps TRBD2 (5 bases). Germline V CDR1 and CDR2: GTSNPN, SVGIG (reference sequence). Trimming left V 0 bases short and J 1 base short, with 21 bases between. The CDR3 loop spans 18 amino acids. The CDR3 spells CAWSVRLLQTLFQETQYF. The CDR3 DNA sequence: TGTGCCTGGAGTGTAAGACTATTACAGACCTTATTCCAAGAGACCCAGTACTTC. The entire variable domain, with the rest obtained from reference TRBV30 and TRBJ2-5, is as follows: SQTIHQWPATLVQPVGSPLSLECTVEGTSNPNLYWYRQAAGRGLQLLFYSVGIGQISSEVPQNLSASRPQDRQFILSSKKLLLSDSGFYLCAWSVRLLQTLFQETQYFGPGTRLLVL.

The chain combines TRBV7-8 with TRBJ1-3; no clear D gene. Germline CDR1 SGHVS, CDR2 FQNEAQ. The length of the CDR3 is 16 residues. The ends were cut back, 3 bases at V and 0 bases at J, with 12 bases in the middle. The CDR3 reads CASSFMTESSGNTIYF. CDR3 DNA sequence: TGTGCCAGCAGCTTTATGACCGAGAGCTCTGGAAACACCATATATTTT.

The chain uses TRBV28 and TRBJ1-1; tentatively, D is TRBD1 (5 bases). The CDR3 contains 17 residues. Germline CDR1 and CDR2: MDHEN and SYDVKM. The V and J ends lost 10 bases and 6 bases respectively, with 30 bases between them. Written as DNA, the CDR3 is TGTGCCACCGATGCTGGCAGGGAGGTGGGCTGGGGCGCTGAAGCTTTCTTT. This encodes CATDAGREVGWGAEAFF.

V is TRBV4-1 and J is TRBJ1-4; D not resolved. Germline CDR1 reads MGHRA; CDR2 reads YSYEKL. The CDR3 runs to 17 residues. The germline V and J ends were trimmed by 1 base and 0 bases, with 12 bases remaining between them. CDR3 amino acids: CASSQVFPRATNEKLFF. Here the CDR3 DNA reads TGCGCCAGCAGCCAAGTTTTCCCGAGGGCAACTAATGAAAAACTGTTTTTT.

Regarding this clone: Other DNA variants within this sample encode the same CDR3. The J gene is TRBJ1-2, the V gene TRBV12-3 or TRBV12-4; 7 nucleotides agree with TRBD1. After removal of 6 bases from V and 5 bases from J, the junction contained 6 bases not matched to a gene. There are 13 residues in the CDR3. CDR3 DNA sequence: TGTGCCAGCAGCTTGGGACAGACTTATGGCTACACCTTC. Its protein is CASSLGQTYGYTF.

The CDR3 spells CASSQVGGREQYF. The CDR3 nucleotides read TGTGCCAGCAGCCAAGTCGGGGGGAGAGAGCAGTACTTC. This chain links TRBV14 with TRBJ2-7, with 7 bases that match TRBD2. Trimming removed 1 base from V and 7 bases from J; junction bases left unmatched: 4. Germline CDR1 and CDR2: SGHDN and FVKESK. The CDR3 is 13 amino acids.

J is TRBJ2-1 and V is TRBV2; D is unresolved. Per the germline V gene, CDR1 is SNHLY and CDR2 is FYNNEI. Trimming shortened V by 6 bases and J by 5 bases, and 14 bases separated the two germline ends. This CDR3 region has 14 residues. CDR3 region: CASRKDHRDNEQFF. In DNA form, the CDR3 reads TGTGCCAGCAGAAAGGACCATCGGGACAATGAGCAGTTCTTC.

The chain is built from TRBV11-1 and TRBJ1-5; 7 bases align to TRBD1. CDR1 and CDR2 (germline): SGHAT, FQDESV (reference sequence). Trimming cost V 1 base and J 1 base; bases outside gene matches: 1. The CDR3 length is 15 residues. The CDR3 reads CASSLGQGSNQPQHF. As DNA, the CDR3 is TGTGCCAGCAGCTTAGGACAGGGAAGCAATCAGCCCCAGCATTTT. Drawing the rest from reference TRBV11-1 and TRBJ1-5, the complete variable domain is EAEVAQSPRYKITEKSQAVAFWCDPISGHATLYWYRQILGQGPELLVQFQDESVVDDSQLPKDRFSAERLKGVDSTLKIQPAELGDSAMYLCASSLGQGSNQPQHFGDGTRLSIL.

CDR3 amino acids: CASGPPGQFNQPQHF. The CDR3 DNA reads as TGTGCTAGTGGCCCCCCTGGACAGTTCAATCAGCCCCAGCATTTT. The chain links TRBV12-5 to TRBJ1-5; D might be TRBD1 (6 bases). The CDR3 contains 15 residues. Trimming took 6 bases from V and 3 from J, leaving 15 bases between them. CDR1 is LGHNT and CDR2 is FRNRAP in the germline V gene.

This clone was seen a handful of times. This sequence joins TRBV19 and TRBJ2-4, with D unclear. The CDR3 covers 16 residues. Trimming stripped 6 bases from V and 0 bases from J, with 15 bases between. Germline CDR1 is LNHDA and CDR2 is SQIVND (reference sequence). Here the CDR3 reads CASSPTGSLAKNIQYF. The CDR3 nucleotides read TGTGCCAGTAGCCCCACGGGTTCATTAGCCAAAAACATTCAGTACTTC.

This clone was seen just once. The chain carries TRBV28 and TRBJ1-5, with D perhaps matching TRBD1 (5 bases). Germline lookup yields CDR1 MDHEN and CDR2 SYDVKM. V lost 6 bases and J 2 bases, leaving 11 bases between the germline ends. This CDR3 is built from 14 residues. The CDR3 bases are TGTGCCAGCAGGGGGGGATTGGGCAATCAGCCCCAGCATTTT. Its translation: CASRGGLGNQPQHF. The full variable domain, its missing parts supplied by reference TRBV28 and TRBJ1-5, is DVKVTQSSRYLVKRTGEKVFLECVQDMDHENMFWYRQDPGLGLRLIYFSYDVKMKEKGDIPEGYSVSREKKERFSLILESASTNQTSMYLCASRGGLGNQPQHFGDGTRLSIL.

The chain joins TRBV19 to TRBJ1-5; D not resolved. CDR3 length: 12 residues. Trimming removed 6 bases from V and 4 bases from J, with 7 bases in between. Germline assignment: CDR1 LNHDA and CDR2 SQIVND (reference sequence). The CDR3 sequence: CASSLINQPQHF. The CDR3 region has the DNA TGTGCCAGTAGCCTGATTAATCAGCCCCAGCATTTT.

This clone has just a few counts. This chain uses TRBV5-6 with TRBJ1-1; tentatively, D is TRBD1 (6 bases). Trimming removed 1 base from V and 1 base from J, with 8 bases in between. CDR1 is SGHDT and CDR2 is YYEEEE in the germline V gene. This CDR3 has 14 amino acids. The CDR3 sequence: CASSLTGRNTEAFF. CDR3 bases: TGTGCCAGCAGCTTGACAGGGAGGAACACTGAAGCTTTCTTT.

The chain links TRBV10-1 to TRBJ1-5; a possible D gene is TRBD1 (6 bases). This CDR3 has 13 amino acids. Germline CDR1 is WNHNN and CDR2 is SYGVQD (reference sequence). V was cut by 2 bases and J by 7 bases, with 9 bases left in between. This CDR3 reads CASSEDRRQPQHF. For the CDR3, the DNA is TGCGCCAGCAGTGAGGACAGGCGCCAGCCCCAGCATTTT.